The T cell receptor beta chain under discussion was sequenced for a study of cytomegalovirus exposure and HLA in healthy donors. Each donor's status was that of a healthy bone marrow donor. CDR1 is MNHEY and CDR2 is SVGAGI in the germline V gene. V was cut by 6 bases and J by 11 bases, with 19 bases left in between. The CDR3 is made up of 14 amino acids. The PCR used 60 Vbeta and 13 Jbeta primers. The assay was immunoSEQ multiplex PCR, and TCRdb's table has in-frame clones only and misses some. The data show roughly 120,000 clones, 65% seen once. What was sequenced was PBMCs. The chain uses TRBV6-5 and TRBJ1-4, with D possibly being TRBD1 (6 bases). The TCR comes from a middle-aged woman in good health and CMV-seropositive. CDR3 DNA: TGTGCCAGCAGCAACGGGCAGGGGAGGGAGAAACTGTTTTTT. Its translation is CASSNGQGREKLFF.